Below, one T cell receptor (beta chain) is given with its context. What it recognizes is unknown. This may be a read error, as it is one base from a much larger clone. Other DNA sequences in the sample encode the same CDR3. Only in-frame clones appear in the TCRdb table, and some are missing; sequencing was by immunoSEQ multiplex PCR. This table holds approximately 940,000 clones, over 75% found once. The entry originates in a study of shared clonotypes between healthy human individuals. Study outcomes and limitations: The study's rarefaction showed incomplete sorted-subset sequencing despite large depth. It was expected that sequencing depth would affect clonotype sharing among donors.

Germline lookup yields CDR1 SGHAT and CDR2 FQNNGV. V was shortened by 3 bases and J by 2 bases, with 7 bases between the two germline ends. This CDR3 is built from 13 residues. The clonotype comes from a man aged 18-30 years in good health. The rearrangement links TRBV11-2 to TRBJ1-1; TRBD1 is a possible D gene (5 bases). Material: memory CD4+ T cells sorted from blood. Subset: CD45RA-negative fraction. CDR3 sequence reads: CASSFGGNTEAFF. The CDR3, as DNA: TGTGCCAGCAGCTTCGGGGGAAACACTGAAGCTTTCTTT.